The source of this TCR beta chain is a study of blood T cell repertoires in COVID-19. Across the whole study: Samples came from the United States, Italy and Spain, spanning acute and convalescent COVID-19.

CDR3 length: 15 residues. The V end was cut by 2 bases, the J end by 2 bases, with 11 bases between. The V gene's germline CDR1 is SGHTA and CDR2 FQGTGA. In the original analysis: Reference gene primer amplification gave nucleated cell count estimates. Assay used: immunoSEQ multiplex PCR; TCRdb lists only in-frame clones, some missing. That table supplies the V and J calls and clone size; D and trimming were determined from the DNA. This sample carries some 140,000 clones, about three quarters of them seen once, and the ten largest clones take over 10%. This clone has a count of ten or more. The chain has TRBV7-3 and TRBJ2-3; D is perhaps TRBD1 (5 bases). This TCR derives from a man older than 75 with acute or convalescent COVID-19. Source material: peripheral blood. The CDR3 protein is CASSLVGRSTDTQYF. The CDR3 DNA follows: TGTGCCAGCAGCTTAGTGGGGCGGTCCACAGATACGCAGTATTTT.